By share, the clone carrying this T cell receptor beta chain ranks as large (0.1 to 1%). Its antigen is not known. The template was genomic DNA from peripheral blood, not RNA. The data derive from a study of T cell repertoires in aging, cancer and after chemotherapy. Rearranged V-D-J TRB sequences were amplified with a mixed TRB-A/B primer pool. From the multiplex PCR reads, TCRdb called clonotypes with MiXCR, one entry per CDR3 protein. The sample lists roughly 840 distinct CDR3 sequences; under 30% were seen once. CDR3 size: 14 residues. Looked up from germline, CDR1 is MNHEY and CDR2 is SVGEGT. V lost 4 bases and J lost 4, with 12 bases in between. Whole-study results and caveats: Loss of evenness, beyond lost richness, contributed to age-related TCR diversity decline in cancer patients.

The sample was blood. This TCR was recovered from a human donor with a solid tumor. The V gene is TRBV6-2 or TRBV6-3, the J gene TRBJ2-3, with a tentative D call TRBD2 (6 bases). As DNA, the CDR3 is TGTGCCAGCAGTTTGGGACTTGAGGCAGATACGCAGTATTTT. Its translation: CASSLGLEADTQYF.